This is a list of T cell receptor beta chains from one sample in a study of CD8 T cells in ankylosing spondylitis. TCRdb used MiXCR to reprocess the 5' RACE reads, holding one entry per CDR3 protein. The data show a few hundred thousand distinct CDR3 sequences, about 13% seen once. The sequenced sample was blood, either unsorted or a sorted T cell fraction (not recorded which). The source is a male donor with ankylosing spondylitis. Each CDR3 is given with its conserved first and last residue. A D gene is named only where the DNA matches it firmly. Some rows have no size entry. The others give once, few or many, or a class for an expanded clone.

>TRBJ2-7|TRBV18|-|-
TGTGCCAGCTCACCGAGCCGGGGGTTAGGGTCCTACGAGCAGTACTTC
CASSPSRGLGSYEQYF
>TRBJ2-1|TRBV12-3/TRBV12-4|-|many
TGTGCCAGCAGCGGAGGGAATGAGCAGTTCTTC
CASSGGNEQFF
>TRBJ2-2|TRBV7-9|TRBD2|-
TGTGCCAGCACCCCCCCTAGCGGGATGAACACCGGGGAGCTGTTTTTT
CASTPPSGMNTGELFF
>TRBJ2-1|TRBV20-1|TRBD2|-
TGCAGTGCTAGACCTAGCGGAGGGGCTAATGAGCAGTTCTTC
CSARPSGGANEQFF
>TRBJ1-1|TRBV20-1|-|-
TGCAGTGCTGGACGCCGGGCCCTGAACACTGAAGCTTTCTTT
CSAGRRALNTEAFF
>TRBJ2-5|TRBV20-1|-|-
TGCAGTGCTAGAGATTGGGCCTACCAAGAGACCCAGTACTTC
CSARDWAYQETQYF
>TRBJ2-1|TRBV24-1|TRBD2|few
TGTGCCACCAGTGGGGGCAGCGGGAGGAGGGGTTACAATGAGCAGTTCTTC
CATSGGSGRRGYNEQFF
>TRBJ2-2|TRBV6-2/TRBV6-3|TRBD2|-
TGTGCCAGCGACGAAGCGGGATCGGCCGGGGAGCTGTTTTTT
CASDEAGSAGELFF
>TRBJ2-1|TRBV12-3/TRBV12-4|TRBD1|-
TGTGCCAGCAGTTTAGCAGGGACAGTAGACAATGAGCAGTTCTTC
CASSLAGTVDNEQFF
>TRBJ2-1|TRBV20-1|-|-
TGCAGTGCTGAGATCTACGGTCTCCATGAGCAGTTCTTC
CSAEIYGLHEQFF
>TRBJ2-3|TRBV7-9|-|-
TGTGCCAGCAGCTCCAGGACTACCAGCACAGATACGCAGTATTTT
CASSSRTTSTDTQYF
>TRBJ2-1|TRBV20-1|TRBD2|few
TGCAGTGCTAGAGATGTTTGGGGGACTAGCGGGGTAGAGCAGTTCTTC
CSARDVWGTSGVEQFF
>TRBJ2-4|TRBV5-1|-|many
TGCGCCAGCAGCTTGGTCGACAGATCCCAACTATCAAACATTCAGTACTTC
CASSLVDRSQLSNIQYF
>TRBJ1-4|TRBV7-2|-|-
TGTGCCAGCAGCTTAGGAGTGGACAGATCCAATGAAAAACTGTTTTTT
CASSLGVDRSNEKLFF
>TRBJ2-1|TRBV7-2|TRBD2|-
TGTGCCAGCAGCGTTCGACTAGCGGGAGATTTGAATGAGCAGTTCTTC
CASSVRLAGDLNEQFF
>TRBJ2-7|TRBV11-3|TRBD1|few
TGTGCCAGCAGCCCCCGGACAGGGAGCAACTACGAGCAGTACTTC
CASSPRTGSNYEQYF
>TRBJ2-3|TRBV7-2|TRBD1|few
TGTGCCAGCAGCTTGACAGGGGGCGTCGGCACAGATACGCAGTATTTT
CASSLTGGVGTDTQYF
>TRBJ1-3|TRBV20-1|-|-
TGCAGTGCTAGACCAGGGGCTGGAAACACCATATATTTT
CSARPGAGNTIYF
>TRBJ1-1|TRBV11-2|-|many
TGTGCCAGCAGCTTAGTATGGGTCGGGGTCGAAGCTTTCTTT
CASSLVWVGVEAFF
>TRBJ2-1|TRBV2|-|few
TGTGCCAGCGGGGGCGGCGGCGGAAGCTCCTACAATGAGCAGTTCTTC
CASGGGGGSSYNEQFF
>TRBJ2-3|TRBV29-1|TRBD2|-
TGCAGCGCGGGGGGGGGACTCCCAAAGGATACGCAGTATTTT
CSAGGGLPKDTQYF
>TRBJ2-6|TRBV20-1|-|-
TGCAGTGCCCCCCAGGGACTCATTGTGTCTGGGGCCAACGTCCTGACTTTC
CSAPQGLIVSGANVLTF
>TRBJ1-5|TRBV7-2|TRBD1|many
TGTGCCAGCAGCCAACAGGGGGCCGAGCCCCAGCATTTT
CASSQQGAEPQHF
>TRBJ2-7|TRBV20-1|-|-
TGCAGTGCTGGTGGGGGGCGGGTCGGCTACGAGCAGTACTTC
CSAGGGRVGYEQYF
>TRBJ1-3|TRBV6-6|-|-
TGTGCCAGCAGTTACTCGACCGGAAACACCATATATTTT
CASSYSTGNTIYF
>TRBJ2-1|TRBV18|-|-
TGTGCCAGCTCACCAGGGCGACACAATGAGCAGTTCTTC
CASSPGRHNEQFF
>TRBJ1-6|TRBV5-1|-|few
TGCGCCAGCAGCTTGACCCTGGGTACTGGGGGCTCGACGAATTCACCCCTCCACTTT
CASSLTLGTGGSTNSPLHF
>TRBJ2-1|TRBV5-1|-|-
TGCGCCAGCAGCTTGGCCGCCTCCGACCACAATGAGCAGTTCTTC
CASSLAASDHNEQFF
>TRBJ2-7|TRBV11-2|-|-
TGTGCCAGCAGCTTAAAGCCAGGGGTCTTCGAGCAGTACTTC
CASSLKPGVFEQYF
>TRBJ1-1|TRBV7-6|TRBD1|-
TGTGCCAGCAGCTCCATTAGGACAGGGGGGAACACTGAAGCTTTCTTT
CASSSIRTGGNTEAFF
>TRBJ2-1|TRBV4-2|-|-
TGTGCCAGCAGCCAAGATTTTGAGGGGGATTACAATGAGCAGTTCTTC
CASSQDFEGDYNEQFF
>TRBJ2-1|TRBV19|-|-
TGTGCCAGTAGTATTTCTGGCAGGGGCTACAATGAGCAGTTCTTC
CASSISGRGYNEQFF
>TRBJ2-2|TRBV29-1|-|few
TGCAGCGTGGTAGGGGGGGGTACCGGGGAGCTGTTTTTT
CSVVGGGTGELFF
>TRBJ1-1|TRBV7-2|-|few
TGTGCCAGCGGGAAGATGAGTGTAGGCACTGAAGCTTTCTTT
CASGKMSVGTEAFF
>TRBJ1-4|TRBV29-1|TRBD1|many
TGCAGCGTTAGGGACAGCGGGGGAGCAAATGAAAAACTGTTTTTT
CSVRDSGGANEKLFF
>TRBJ2-7|TRBV5-1|TRBD2|once
TGCGCCAGCAGCTTGAGGTCTAGCGGGGATTACTACTACGAGCAGTACTTC
CASSLRSSGDYYYEQYF
>TRBJ1-6|TRBV5-1|-|few
TGCGCCAGCAGCCATTTGGGAGATTCACCCCTCCACTTT
CASSHLGDSPLHF
>TRBJ2-2|TRBV5-1|TRBD1|many
TGCGCCACCGGGACAGGGGGCAGCACCGGGGAGCTGTTTTTT
CATGTGGSTGELFF
>TRBJ2-2|TRBV4-2|-|-
TGTGCCAGCAGCCTAGGGTCCAACGACTTCACCGGGGAGCTGTTTTTT
CASSLGSNDFTGELFF
>TRBJ2-1|TRBV28|TRBD2|-
TGTGCCAGCAGTCCAGGGGCTAGCGGGGGGTGGTCGGAGCAGTTCTTC
CASSPGASGGWSEQFF
>TRBJ2-2|TRBV7-8|TRBD2|few
TGTGCCAGCAGCTTAGAGAGTAGCGGGTTCGCGAACACCGGGGAGCTGTTTTTT
CASSLESSGFANTGELFF
>TRBJ2-7|TRBV27|TRBD2|-
TGTGCCAGCAGTTTACGCTTTTCCGGACTAGCCTTCTACGAGCAGTACTTC
CASSLRFSGLAFYEQYF
>TRBJ2-2|TRBV30|TRBD2|few
TGTGCCTGGAGGCGGGAGGGTACCGGGGAGCTGTTTTTT
CAWRREGTGELFF
>TRBJ2-1|TRBV14|-|-
TGTGCCAGCAGCCAAGAGCCCCCTAATGGTCCGGCGCCCCCTTACAATGAGCAGTTCTTC
CASSQEPPNGPAPPYNEQFF
>TRBJ1-5|TRBV20-1|-|-
TGCAGCGCTATTGACGCTCCCCTAAAGCCCCAGCATTTT
CSAIDAPLKPQHF
>TRBJ2-5|TRBV6-5|TRBD2|-
TGTGCCAGCAGTTATCGGGCTAGCGGGCTCCAAGAGACCCAGTACTTC
CASSYRASGLQETQYF
>TRBJ2-3|TRBV12-3/TRBV12-4|TRBD1|-
TGTGCCAGCAGTTACACGACAGGGGGCCCCACAGATACGCAGTATTTT
CASSYTTGGPTDTQYF
>TRBJ1-5|TRBV20-1|-|-
TGCAGTTTCCGGCAGAGCAATCAGCCCCAGCATTTT
CSFRQSNQPQHF
>TRBJ2-6|TRBV27|-|few
TGTGCCAGCAGTCCCCAGCGACCGACCGGGGCCAACGTCCTGACTTTC
CASSPQRPTGANVLTF
>TRBJ2-5|TRBV12-3/TRBV12-4|TRBD1|-
TGTGCCAGCAGTTTAGTGACAGCCCCCCAGGGGGCCCAGTACTTC
CASSLVTAPQGAQYF
>TRBJ1-5|TRBV14|-|few
TGTGCCAGCAGCCGGCGGGCTATAAGGCACAATCAGCCCCAGCATTTT
CASSRRAIRHNQPQHF
>TRBJ2-5|TRBV5-1|TRBD2|many
TGCGCCAGCAGCTTGGCCAGGGGACTAGCGGGAGGCGAGACCCAGTACTTC
CASSLARGLAGGETQYF
>TRBJ2-3|TRBV20-1|TRBD1|-
TGCAGTGCTAGAGCAGGACAGGGCAGGCCAGATACGCAGTATTTT
CSARAGQGRPDTQYF
>TRBJ2-1|TRBV6-1|-|many
TGTGCCAGCACTCAACCCTCTCGGTTCAGGGTAAATGAGCAGTTCTTC
CASTQPSRFRVNEQFF
>TRBJ2-1|TRBV3-1|TRBD2|few
TGTGCCAGCAGCCCGCTAGCGGATGAGCAGTTCTTC
CASSPLADEQFF